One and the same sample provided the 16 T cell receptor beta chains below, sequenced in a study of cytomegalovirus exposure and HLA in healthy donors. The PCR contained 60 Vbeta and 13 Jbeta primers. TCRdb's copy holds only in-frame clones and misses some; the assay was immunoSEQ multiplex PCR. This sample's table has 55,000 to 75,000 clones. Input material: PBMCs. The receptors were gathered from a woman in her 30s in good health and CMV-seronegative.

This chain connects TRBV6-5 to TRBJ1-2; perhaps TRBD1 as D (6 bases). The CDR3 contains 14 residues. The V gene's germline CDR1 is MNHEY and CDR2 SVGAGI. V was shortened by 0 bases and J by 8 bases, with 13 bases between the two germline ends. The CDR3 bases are TGTGCCAGCAGTTACTCGACATCAGGGGTCGGCTACACCTTC. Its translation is CASSYSTSGVGYTF.

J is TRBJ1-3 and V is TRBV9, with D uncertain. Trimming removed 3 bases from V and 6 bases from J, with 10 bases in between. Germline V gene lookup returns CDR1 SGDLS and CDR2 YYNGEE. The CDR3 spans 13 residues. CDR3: CASSAIASNTIYF. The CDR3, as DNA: TGTGCCAGCAGCGCAATAGCGTCAAACACCATATATTTT.

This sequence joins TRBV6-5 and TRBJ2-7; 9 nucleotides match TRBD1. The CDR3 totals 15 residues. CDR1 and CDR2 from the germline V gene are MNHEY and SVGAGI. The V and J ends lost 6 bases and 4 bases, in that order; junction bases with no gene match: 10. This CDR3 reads CASSRLPTGGYEQYF. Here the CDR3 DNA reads TGTGCCAGCAGCCGACTACCGACAGGGGGGTACGAGCAGTACTTC.

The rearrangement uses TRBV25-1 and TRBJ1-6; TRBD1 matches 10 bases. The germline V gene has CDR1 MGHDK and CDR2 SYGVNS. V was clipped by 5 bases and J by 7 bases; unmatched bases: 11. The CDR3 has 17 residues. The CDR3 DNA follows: TGTGCCAGCAGTCGCTCAACTCCGGGACAGGGGAATTCACCCCTCCACTTT. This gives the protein CASSRSTPGQGNSPLHF.

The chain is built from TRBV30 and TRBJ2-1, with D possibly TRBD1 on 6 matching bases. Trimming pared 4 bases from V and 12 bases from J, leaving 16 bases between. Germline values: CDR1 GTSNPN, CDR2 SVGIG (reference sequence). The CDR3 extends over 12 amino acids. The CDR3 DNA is TGTGCCTGGACCCCAGGGGTCGGATCGCAGTTCTTC. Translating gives CAWTPGVGSQFF.

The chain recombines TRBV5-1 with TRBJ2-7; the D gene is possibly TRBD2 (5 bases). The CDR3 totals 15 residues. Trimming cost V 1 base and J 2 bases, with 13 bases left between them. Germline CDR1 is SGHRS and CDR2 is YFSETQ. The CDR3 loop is CASSLRTPAAYEQYF. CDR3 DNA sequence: TGCGCCAGCAGCTTGAGGACTCCGGCTGCCTACGAGCAGTACTTC.

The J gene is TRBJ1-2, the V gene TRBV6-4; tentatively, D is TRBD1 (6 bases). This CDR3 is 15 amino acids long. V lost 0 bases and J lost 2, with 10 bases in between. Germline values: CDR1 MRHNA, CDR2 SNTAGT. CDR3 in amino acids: CASSDSGDINYGYTF. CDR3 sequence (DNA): TGTGCCAGCAGTGACTCAGGGGACATCAACTATGGCTACACCTTC.

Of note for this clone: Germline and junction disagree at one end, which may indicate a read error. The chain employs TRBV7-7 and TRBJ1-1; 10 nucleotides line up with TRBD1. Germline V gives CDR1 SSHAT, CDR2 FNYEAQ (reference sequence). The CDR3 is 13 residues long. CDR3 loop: CASSLGQGTEAFF. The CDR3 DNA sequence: TGTGCTAGCAGCTTGGGACAGGGGACCGAAGCTTTCTTT.

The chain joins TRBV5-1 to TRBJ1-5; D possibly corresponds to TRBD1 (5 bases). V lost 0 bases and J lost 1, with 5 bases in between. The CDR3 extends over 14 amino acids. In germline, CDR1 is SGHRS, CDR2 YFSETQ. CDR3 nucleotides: TGCGCCAGCAGCTTGGCAGGGAGCAATCAGCCCCAGCATTTT. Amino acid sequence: CASSLAGSNQPQHF.

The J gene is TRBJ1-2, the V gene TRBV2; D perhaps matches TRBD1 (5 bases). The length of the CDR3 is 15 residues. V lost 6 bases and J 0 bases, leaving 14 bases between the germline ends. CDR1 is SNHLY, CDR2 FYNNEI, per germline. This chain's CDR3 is CASSVGLRANYGYTF. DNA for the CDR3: TGTGCCAGCAGCGTGGGACTTCGAGCTAACTATGGCTACACCTTC. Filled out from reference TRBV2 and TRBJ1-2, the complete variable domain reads EPEVTQTPSHQVTQMGQEVILRCVPISNHLYFYWYRQILGQKVEFLVSFYNNEISEKSEIFDDQFSVERPDGSNFTLKIRSTKLEDSAMYFCASSVGLRANYGYTFGSGTRLTVV.

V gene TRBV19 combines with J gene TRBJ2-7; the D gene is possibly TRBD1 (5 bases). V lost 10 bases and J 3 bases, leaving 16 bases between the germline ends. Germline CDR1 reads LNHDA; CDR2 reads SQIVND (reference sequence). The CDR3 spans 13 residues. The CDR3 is CAITGSHNYEQYF. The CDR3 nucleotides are TGTGCCATTACAGGCTCCCACAACTACGAGCAGTACTTC.

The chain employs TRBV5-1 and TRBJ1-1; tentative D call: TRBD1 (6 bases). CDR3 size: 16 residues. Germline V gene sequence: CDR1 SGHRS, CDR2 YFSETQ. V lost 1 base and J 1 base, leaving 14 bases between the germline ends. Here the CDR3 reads CASSLLQGSTNTEAFF. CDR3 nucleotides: TGCGCCAGCAGCTTGCTTCAGGGGTCAACGAACACTGAAGCTTTCTTT.

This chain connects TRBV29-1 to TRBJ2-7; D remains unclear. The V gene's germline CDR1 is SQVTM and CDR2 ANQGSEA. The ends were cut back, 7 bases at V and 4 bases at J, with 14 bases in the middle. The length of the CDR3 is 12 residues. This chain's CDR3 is CSAYLTDYEQYF. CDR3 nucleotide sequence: TGCAGCGCCTACTTAACCGATTACGAGCAGTACTTC.

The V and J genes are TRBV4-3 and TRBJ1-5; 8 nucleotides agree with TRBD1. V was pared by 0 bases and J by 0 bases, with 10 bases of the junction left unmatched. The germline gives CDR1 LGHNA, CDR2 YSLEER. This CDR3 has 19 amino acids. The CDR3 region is CASSQDLGQGPYSNQPQHF. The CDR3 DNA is TGCGCCAGCAGCCAAGATCTTGGACAGGGACCTTATAGCAATCAGCCCCAGCATTTT.

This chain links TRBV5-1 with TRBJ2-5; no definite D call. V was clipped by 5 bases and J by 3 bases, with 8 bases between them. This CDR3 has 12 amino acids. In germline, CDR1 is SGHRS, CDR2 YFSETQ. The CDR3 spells CASRQSEETQYF. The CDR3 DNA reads TGCGCCAGCAGACAGAGTGAAGAGACCCAGTACTTC.

The chain's CDR3 is CASSVAEGATTNEKLFF. CDR3 nucleotide sequence: TGTGCCAGCAGCGTAGCGGAGGGGGCAACAACTAATGAAAAACTGTTTTTT. The chain employs TRBV9 and TRBJ1-4; 7 nucleotides agree with TRBD1. The CDR3 runs to 17 residues. The V gene end was trimmed by 0 bases and the J gene end by 0 bases; junction bases not matched to a gene: 5. Germline V gives CDR1 SGDLS, CDR2 YYNGEE.